Following are 25 T cell receptor beta chains from one sample sequenced in a study of metastatic and nonmetastatic thyroid tumors. MiXCR re-clonotyped the PCR reads for TCRdb. The sample has roughly 7,000 clones; roughly 29% are singletons. Until they underwent thyroid surgery, no patient had received any treatment. The sequencing sample was made of tumor tissue. The source of these receptors is a female donor with papillary thyroid cancer or a benign thyroid nodule (not recorded which). Some clones in this sample may be carry-over from other donors' samples.

Judged by abundance, this clone is medium-sized. The chain recombines TRBV12-3 or TRBV12-4 with TRBJ2-3; D unclear. The CDR3 consists of 14 residues. Trimming stripped 3 bases from V and 4 bases from J, with 11 bases between. The CDR3 DNA follows: TGTGCCAGCAGTTTTCCGGGTTCCCCAGATACGCAGTATTTT. It yields the protein CASSFPGSPDTQYF.

A few counts support this clone. J is TRBJ1-5 and V is TRBV6-1; 10 nucleotides line up with TRBD1. The CDR3 runs to 16 residues. Germline loops: CDR1 MNHNS, CDR2 SASEGT. V was pared by 4 bases and J by 2 bases, with 5 bases of the junction left unmatched. As DNA, the CDR3 is TGTGCCAGCAGTGGGGGGACAGGGGCGGGCAATCAGCCCCAGCATTTT. Its translation: CASSGGTGAGNQPQHF.

This clone was recorded a few times. The chain recombines TRBV12-3 or TRBV12-4 with TRBJ2-2; 8 nucleotides agree with TRBD1. The CDR3 loop spans 14 amino acids. J lost 8 bases, V lost 5 bases, and 7 bases had no gene match. The CDR3 loop reads CASSRGQGGGELFF. The CDR3 region has the DNA TGTGCCAGCAGTCGCGGACAGGGTGGAGGGGAGCTGTTTTTT.

By its share, this clone is medium-sized. The V gene is TRBV5-1, the J gene TRBJ2-5; D not resolved. Germline lookup yields CDR1 SGHRS and CDR2 YFSETQ. The CDR3 is made up of 11 amino acids. The V end was cut by 7 bases, the J end by 5 bases, with 9 bases between. CDR3 amino acids: CASRREETQYF. In DNA, the CDR3 is TGCGCCAGCCGCCGAGAGGAGACCCAGTACTTC.

This clone was found a few times. The chain uses TRBV2 and TRBJ2-1, with 10 positions matching TRBD2. Per the germline V gene, CDR1 is SNHLY and CDR2 is FYNNEI. The CDR3 sequence is 16 residues long. J was trimmed by 2 bases and V by 5 bases; bases with no gene match: 6. DNA for the CDR3: TGTGCCAGCAGTTCGACTAGCGGGTCCCCCTACAATGAGCAGTTCTTC. As protein: CASSSTSGSPYNEQFF.

Ten or more counts support this clone. The V call is TRBV18, the J call TRBJ2-5; 7 bases are a match to TRBD2. This CDR3 has 15 amino acids. The junction had 3 bases not matched to a gene; V was cut back by 0 bases and J by 2 bases. The germline V gene has CDR1 KGHSH and CDR2 LQKENI. The CDR3 DNA is TGTGCCAGCTCACCACCGGGAGGGTTACAAGAGACCCAGTACTTC. Encoded protein: CASSPPGGLQETQYF.

The chain joins TRBV12-3 or TRBV12-4 to TRBJ2-2; TRBD2 matches 8 bases. V lost 0 bases, J lost 6 bases, and 3 bases stayed unmatched. The CDR3 consists of 15 residues. CDR3 in DNA: TGTGCCAGCAGTTTAGCTCTAGCGGGCGCCGGGGAGCTGTTTTTT. Amino acids: CASSLALAGAGELFF.

This clone has just a few counts. V and J are TRBV2 and TRBJ2-3, with 8 positions matching TRBD1. The CDR3 consists of 13 residues. Germline CDR1 and CDR2: SNHLY and FYNNEI. Unmatched junction bases numbered 7, after V lost 7 bases and J lost 7 bases. CDR3 residues: CASMRQGANTQYF. CDR3 nucleotides: TGTGCCAGCATGAGGCAGGGGGCAAATACGCAGTATTTT.

The rearrangement uses TRBV12-3 or TRBV12-4 and TRBJ1-6; no firm D call. This CDR3 has 14 residues. With 3 bases removed from V and 7 bases from J, the gap between germline ends came to 10 bases. The CDR3 spells CASSLLQRNSPLHF. As DNA, the CDR3 is TGTGCCAGCAGTTTGTTACAGAGAAATTCACCCCTCCACTTT.

This clone has only a few counts. This chain connects TRBV28 to TRBJ1-4, with 11 bases aligning to TRBD1. V shed 7 bases, J shed 8 bases, and the junction held 3 bases outside the gene matches. CDR1 MDHEN and CDR2 SYDVKM come from the germline V gene. This CDR3 region has 13 residues. The CDR3 nucleotides read TGTGCCAGCAAAGGACAGGGGGCAGAAAAACTGTTTTTT. This translates into CASKGQGAEKLFF.

This clone has ten or more counts. This may stem from a read error, because a much larger clone lies one nucleotide away. This specimen includes other DNA sequences encoding the same CDR3. The chain recombines TRBV2 with TRBJ2-4; D is perhaps TRBD1 or TRBD2 (5 bases each). From germline, CDR1 is SNHLY and CDR2 FYNNEI. The CDR3 is 13 residues long. Trimming took 9 bases from V and 5 from J, leaving 14 bases between them. The CDR3 spells CASRTGQENIQYF. The CDR3 coding sequence is TGTGCCAGTAGAACGGGGCAGGAAAACATTCAGTACTTC. Using reference TRBV2 and TRBJ2-4 for the parts outside the CDR3, the full variable domain is EPEVTQTPSHQVTQMGQEVILRCVPISNHLYFYWYRQILGQKVEFLVSFYNNEISEKSEIFDDQFSVERPDGSNFTLKIRSTKLEDSAMYFCASRTGQENIQYFGAGTRLSVL.

The chain combines TRBV11-3 with TRBJ1-2, with D uncertain. Trimming pared 3 bases from V and 2 bases from J, leaving 10 bases between. CDR1 SGHNT and CDR2 YENEEA come from the germline V gene. The CDR3 has 14 amino acids. CDR3 sequence: CASSLDGLNYGYTF. As DNA, the CDR3 is TGTGCCAGCAGCTTGGACGGTCTGAACTATGGCTACACCTTC.

This clone has a count of ten or more. The genes are TRBV7-9 and TRBJ2-7; TRBD2 aligns across 10 bases. The J segment lost 3 bases and the V segment lost 5 bases, leaving 4 bases of the junction unmatched. Germline V gives CDR1 SEHNR, CDR2 FQNEAQ (reference sequence). The CDR3 has 14 residues. The CDR3 nucleotides read TGTGCCAGCAGCCAACCTAGCGGGAGCTACGAGCAGTACTTC. Its protein is CASSQPSGSYEQYF.

This clone is categorized as large. The chain couples TRBV28 to TRBJ2-1; the match to TRBD2 covers 9 bases. Trimming at V came to 2 bases and at J to 8 bases, leaving 4 bases not matched to a gene. Germline assignment: CDR1 MDHEN and CDR2 SYDVKM. This CDR3 has 14 amino acids. The CDR3 is CASSLEREVYEQFF. The CDR3 bases are TGTGCCAGCAGTTTAGAGCGGGAGGTTTATGAGCAGTTCTTC.

This clone occurred a few times. This chain connects TRBV28 to TRBJ2-3, with D possibly being TRBD2 (7 bases). Germline CDR1 reads MDHEN; CDR2 reads SYDVKM. The CDR3 length is 13 residues. The germline V and J ends were trimmed by 5 bases and 7 bases, with 13 bases remaining between them. CDR3 DNA: TGTGCCAGCAGTCCTGCGGGGGCGTATACGCAGTATTTT. Its protein product is CASSPAGAYTQYF. The whole variable domain, filled in from reference TRBV28 and TRBJ2-3, reads DVKVTQSSRYLVKRTGEKVFLECVQDMDHENMFWYRQDPGLGLRLIYFSYDVKMKEKGDIPEGYSVSREKKERFSLILESASTNQTSMYLCASSPAGAYTQYFGPGTRLTVL.

Here the CDR3 reads CAWSRTSANNEQFF. In nucleotides, the CDR3 is TGTGCCTGGAGTCGGACTAGCGCAAACAATGAGCAGTTCTTC. This chain uses TRBV30 with TRBJ2-1, with 9 positions matching TRBD2. CDR3 length equals 14 residues. With 2 bases clipped from V and 5 bases from J, the junction kept 4 bases outside the gene matches. The germline gives CDR1 GTSNPN, CDR2 SVGIG (reference sequence).

As regards this clone: The CDR3 does not end in the conserved phenylalanine or tryptophan, so this is likely a read error. This chain joins TRBV28 and TRBJ2-7; weak D call: TRBD1 (5 bases). The CDR3 has 11 amino acids. The germline gives CDR1 MDHEN, CDR2 SYDVKM. V shed 5 bases and J shed 9 bases, with 11 bases lying between them. The CDR3 DNA sequence: TGTGCCAGCAGTGCAGGGTTGGCGCAGTACCTC. Protein: CASSAGLAQYL.

The chain has TRBV20-1 and TRBJ2-5, with 7 nucleotides matching TRBD2. V lost 4 bases to trimming and J lost 2 bases; unmatched junction nucleotides: 7. The V gene's germline CDR1 is DFQATT and CDR2 SNEGSKA (reference sequence). This CDR3 is 14 amino acids long. This CDR3 is CSANGGTTQETQYF. As DNA, the CDR3 is TGCAGTGCTAATGGGGGGACTACTCAAGAGACCCAGTACTTC.

In its sample, this clone is large. Other DNA variants within this sample encode the same CDR3. V gene TRBV12-3 or TRBV12-4 combines with J gene TRBJ1-1, with D perhaps matching TRBD1 (6 bases). This CDR3 has 14 amino acids. Between the trimmed V and J ends, which lost 1 base and 4 bases, there was a span of 10 bases. CDR3: CASSLGGAGTEAFF. DNA for the CDR3: TGTGCCAGCAGTTTAGGGGGGGCGGGCACTGAAGCTTTCTTT.

This clone was seen a handful of times. The rearrangement links TRBV6-1 to TRBJ2-7, with D possibly being TRBD1 (6 bases). The CDR3 has 16 residues. V dropped 8 bases and J dropped 3 bases, with 23 bases sitting between them. Germline V lookup: CDR1 MNHNS, CDR2 SASEGT. CDR3 amino acids: CASGMASGQCLYEQYF. In DNA form, the CDR3 reads TGTGCCAGCGGAATGGCCTCTGGACAGTGCCTCTACGAGCAGTACTTC.

This clone was seen at least ten times. This CDR3 fails to terminate in the conserved phenylalanine or tryptophan, so it likely reflects a read error. It is unclear where the CDR3 begins or ends on the DNA, so no DNA is shown, and the CDR3 is as TCRdb lists it. Other DNA sequences in the same sample also yield this CDR3. The V and J genes are TRBV5-1 and TRBJ1-2; the listed D gene, TRBD1, was not tested against the DNA. Inclusive of both ends, the CDR3 amounts to 12 amino acids. Germline V gene data show CDR1 as SGHRS and CDR2 as YFSETQ. The CDR3 sequence is CASSLDGASLHI.

This clone showed up just a few times. The gene calls are TRBV11-1 and TRBJ2-7; unclear D gene. The germline V gene has CDR1 SGHAT and CDR2 FQDESV (reference sequence). Trimming shortened V by 1 base and J by 2 bases, and 15 bases separated the two germline ends. The CDR3 contains 16 residues. CDR3 in amino acids: CASSLEYSLHPYEQYF. Here the CDR3 DNA reads TGTGCCAGCAGCTTAGAGTACAGCCTCCACCCCTACGAGCAGTACTTC. Looking up the rest from reference TRBV11-1 and TRBJ2-7 gives the full variable domain: EAEVAQSPRYKITEKSQAVAFWCDPISGHATLYWYRQILGQGPELLVQFQDESVVDDSQLPKDRFSAERLKGVDSTLKIQPAELGDSAMYLCASSLEYSLHPYEQYFGPGTRLTVT.

The V gene is TRBV27, the J gene TRBJ2-3; TRBD2 agrees at 9 bases. The CDR3 loop spans 18 amino acids. Germline CDR1 is MNHEY and CDR2 is SMNVEV (reference sequence). V dropped 6 bases and J dropped 2; count of bases not matched to a gene: 15. The DNA of the CDR3 is TGTGCCAGCAGAAACACCCTGGGACTAGCAGCTTTCACAGATACGCAGTATTTT. It translates to CASRNTLGLAAFTDTQYF.

This clone was observed many times. The rearrangement joins TRBV4-1 to TRBJ1-2; maybe TRBD1 (6 bases). Germline loops: CDR1 MGHRA, CDR2 YSYEKL. Trimming removed 1 base from V and 6 bases from J, with 15 bases in between. CDR3 length equals 15 residues. CDR3 protein: CASSQVGTRTDGYTF. CDR3 DNA sequence: TGCGCCAGCAGCCAAGTTGGGACGAGGACAGATGGCTACACCTTC.

The chain carries TRBV9 and TRBJ2-1, with 9 bases lining up with TRBD2. V shed 2 bases and J 3 bases; nucleotides not matched to a gene: 3. The CDR3 sequence is 15 residues long. The germline CDR1 and CDR2 sequences are SGDLS and YYNGEE. Here the CDR3 DNA reads TGTGCCAGCAGCGTCGATAGCGGGAGCTACAATGAGCAGTTCTTC. It encodes CASSVDSGSYNEQFF.